A selection of T cell receptor beta chains follows, all from one sample in a study of cytotoxic CD8 clonotypes in ibrutinib-treated CLL. Measured with immunoSEQ multiplex PCR; TCRdb has only the in-frame clones, and not every one. Of 300,000 to 350,000 clones listed, about 80% are singletons. Material: PBMCs, obtained before ibrutinib treatment. These receptors all come from a human donor with chronic lymphocytic leukemia. CDR3s include the opening cysteine and the closing phenylalanine or tryptophan. The D gene is left open where the match is weak. Size is omitted from some rows. Given values are once, few, many or a class for expanded clones.

d_gene | abundance | j_gene | v_gene | CDR3nt | CDR3aa
TRBD2 | . | TRBJ2-3 | TRBV29-1 | TGCAGCGCTAACCGGGACTACGAAAGCACAGATACGCAGTATTTT | CSANRDYESTDTQYF
TRBD2 | . | TRBJ2-7 | TRBV20-1 | TGCAGTGCTCTTAGCGGGTACGAGCAGTACTTC | CSALSGYEQYF
TRBD1 | once | TRBJ1-4 | TRBV20-1 | TGCAGTGCCAACCGGGACAGCGAACTGTTTTTT | CSANRDSELFF
. | few | TRBJ2-7 | TRBV18 | TGTGCCAGCTCACCACTCGCCCTGACCGAGCAGTACTTC | CASSPLALTEQYF
. | once | TRBJ2-3 | TRBV21-1 | TGTGCCAGCAGCAGGGGACATCGGATCACAGATACGCAGTATTTT | CASSRGHRITDTQYF
TRBD1 | . | TRBJ2-1 | TRBV9 | TGTGCCAGCAGCGTAGGTGGGATTGACAGGGGTGTTGAGCAGTTCTTC | CASSVGGIDRGVEQFF
TRBD1 | few | TRBJ1-2 | TRBV27 | TGTGCCAGCAGCCAGGGGGCGCGTTATGGCTACACCTTC | CASSQGARYGYTF
TRBD2 | . | TRBJ2-1 | TRBV6-1 | TGTGCCAGCAGTGGGTACCCCCCTAGCGGGAGGGCCGCCATCGATGAGCAGTTCTTC | CASSGYPPSGRAAIDEQFF
TRBD2 | . | TRBJ2-3 | TRBV23-1 | TGCGCCAGCAGTCCTCCTGGGGGGGAGGAAGCAGATACGCAGTATTTT | CASSPPGGEEADTQYF
. | few | TRBJ1-1 | TRBV10-3 | TGTGCCATCAGTGAAGCAGGACCTCACACTGAAGCTTTCTTT | CAISEAGPHTEAFF
TRBD2 | . | TRBJ2-3 | TRBV5-4 | TGTGCCAGCAGCTCGACTAGCGGGACGGTAGATACGCAGTATTTT | CASSSTSGTVDTQYF
. | . | TRBJ2-7 | TRBV28 | TGTGCCAGCAGCAACGAGTCCTACGAGCAGTACTTC | CASSNESYEQYF
TRBD1 | . | TRBJ2-2 | TRBV5-1 | TGCGCCAGCAGAAACTACCGGGACAGGGTGTTAATGGCTAGCACCGGGGAGCTGTTTTTT | CASRNYRDRVLMASTGELFF
. | . | TRBJ2-5 | TRBV7-2 | TGTGCCAGCAGCTTATGGTTCCGGCAGTACCAAGAGACCCAGTACTTC | CASSLWFRQYQETQYF
TRBD1 | . | TRBJ1-2 | TRBV5-6 | TGTGCCAGCAGCTTCCGGGACAGTTATGGCTACACCTTC | CASSFRDSYGYTF
. | . | TRBJ2-1 | TRBV19 | TGTGCCAGTAGTATGGGCAGGGGGGCTCGATTTGACAATGAGCAGTTCTTC | CASSMGRGARFDNEQFF
TRBD1 | . | TRBJ1-1 | TRBV30 | TGTGCCTGGAGCTGGGGACAGGGAAGCACTGAAGCTTTCTTT | CAWSWGQGSTEAFF
. | . | TRBJ2-2 | TRBV7-9 | TGTGCCAGCAGCTTACAGGCAAACGGGGAGCTGTTTTTT | CASSLQANGELFF
. | few | TRBJ1-3 | TRBV4-1 | TGCGCCAGCAGCCAAGATCTTGCTGGTGGAAACACCATATATTTT | CASSQDLAGGNTIYF